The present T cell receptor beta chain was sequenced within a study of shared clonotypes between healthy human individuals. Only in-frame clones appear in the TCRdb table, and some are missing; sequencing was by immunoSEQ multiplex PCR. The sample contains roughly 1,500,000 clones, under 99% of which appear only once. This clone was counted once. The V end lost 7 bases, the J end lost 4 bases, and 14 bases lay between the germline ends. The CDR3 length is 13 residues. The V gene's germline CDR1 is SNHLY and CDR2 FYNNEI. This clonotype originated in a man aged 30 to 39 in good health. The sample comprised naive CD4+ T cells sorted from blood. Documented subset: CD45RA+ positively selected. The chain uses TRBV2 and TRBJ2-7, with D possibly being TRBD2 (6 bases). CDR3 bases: TGTGCCAGCAATGCGGGAATGGGATACGAGCAGTACTTC. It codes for CASNAGMGYEQYF. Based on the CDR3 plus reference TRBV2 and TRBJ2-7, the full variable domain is EPEVTQTPSHQVTQMGQEVILRCVPISNHLYFYWYRQILGQKVEFLVSFYNNEISEKSEIFDDQFSVERPDGSNFTLKIRSTKLEDSAMYFCASNAGMGYEQYFGPGTRLTVT.